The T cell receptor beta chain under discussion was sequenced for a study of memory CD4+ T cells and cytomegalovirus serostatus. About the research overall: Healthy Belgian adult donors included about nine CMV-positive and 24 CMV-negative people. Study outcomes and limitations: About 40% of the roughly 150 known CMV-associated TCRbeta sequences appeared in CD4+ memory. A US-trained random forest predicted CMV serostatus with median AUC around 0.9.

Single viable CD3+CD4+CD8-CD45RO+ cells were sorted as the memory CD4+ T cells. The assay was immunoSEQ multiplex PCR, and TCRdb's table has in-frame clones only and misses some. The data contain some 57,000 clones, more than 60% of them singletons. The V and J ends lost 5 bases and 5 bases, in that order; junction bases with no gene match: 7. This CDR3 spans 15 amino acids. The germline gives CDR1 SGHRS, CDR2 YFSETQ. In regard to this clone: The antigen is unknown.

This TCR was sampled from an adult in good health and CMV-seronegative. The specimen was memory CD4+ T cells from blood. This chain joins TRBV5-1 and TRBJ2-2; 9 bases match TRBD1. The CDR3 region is CASRVGQGPTGELFF. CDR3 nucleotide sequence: TGCGCCAGCAGGGTCGGACAGGGGCCAACCGGGGAGCTGTTTTTT.